This T cell receptor beta chain was sequenced in a study of beta chain features in type 1 diabetes. Findings and caveats of the study: Insertions at VDJ junctions were less frequent in type 1 diabetes patients. These patients also deleted more nucleotides at the same junctions.

CD4+ naive, central memory, regulatory and stem cell-like memory cells were sorted via CD45RO/CCR7/CD25/CD127/CD95/CD27. The length of the CDR3 is 16 residues. On this clone itself: Antigen: not known.

Reverse transcription of all isolated RNA meant that expressed TCRB transcripts were sequenced. Sequencing used immunoSEQ multiplex PCR; TCRdb keeps in-frame clones, though not all of them. The sample holds 900,000 or so clones, roughly 17% seen once. The sequenced material came from naive CD4+ T cells from blood. The rearrangement uses TRBV21-1 and TRBJ2-3; the DNA was not used to check the table's D call, TRBD2. TRBV21-1 is reported as a pseudogene. The receptor's source is a woman aged 18 to 35 in good health. CDR3 coding DNA: TGTGCCAGCAGCAAAGAGGGAACGGGAGAAACTGATACGCAGTATTTT. It codes for CASSKEGTGETDTQYF.